The rows below give T cell receptor beta chains drawn from one sample of a study of memory CD4+ T cells and cytomegalovirus serostatus. The assay was immunoSEQ multiplex PCR, and TCRdb's table has in-frame clones only and misses some. The repertoire holds 40,000 to 45,000 clones, with less than 85% as singletons. Sequencing was performed on memory CD4+ T cells from blood. All receptors derive from an adult in good health and CMV-seronegative. CDR3s include the opening cysteine and the closing phenylalanine or tryptophan. Fields, in order: J gene, D gene, clone size, V gene, CDR3 DNA, CDR3 protein. D genes are given only for firm matches. Only part of the rows carry a size: once, few, many, or a class if the clone is expanded.

>TRBJ1-6|NA|NA|TRBV28
TGTGCCAGCAGTTTAGTGGGGCAGATTAATTCACCCCTCCACTTT
CASSLVGQINSPLHF
>TRBJ2-1|NA|NA|TRBV11-1
TGTGCCAGCAGCGACCGGACAGCTTCGGAATCTTATGAGCAGTTCTTC
CASSDRTASESYEQFF
>TRBJ2-4|NA|NA|TRBV5-6
TGTGCCAGCAGCCTTTTTACGGGGGGCGAAGCCAAAAACATTCAGTACTTC
CASSLFTGGEAKNIQYF
>TRBJ1-2|NA|NA|TRBV5-1
TGCGCCAGCAGCATAACTCGGGGCTATGGCTACACCTTC
CASSITRGYGYTF
>TRBJ2-2|NA|NA|TRBV29-1
TGCAGCGTTCACGGCTCGTCGAACACCGGGGAGCTGTTTTTT
CSVHGSSNTGELFF
>TRBJ1-2|TRBD1|NA|TRBV6-1
TGTGCCAGCAGATCGATACAGGGGTATGGCTACACCTTC
CASRSIQGYGYTF
>TRBJ1-1|NA|NA|TRBV10-3
TGTGCCTCCGTGGAGAACACTGAAGCTTTCTTT
CASVENTEAFF
>TRBJ1-1|NA|NA|TRBV2
TGTGCCAGCAGTGTGGGACGTATGAACACTGAAGCTTTCTTT
CASSVGRMNTEAFF
>TRBJ1-2|NA|NA|TRBV20-1
TGCAGTGCTAGCGCCTATGGCTACACCTTC
CSASAYGYTF
>TRBJ1-6|NA|NA|TRBV7-8
TGTGCCAGCAGCACGCGGACAGTCTATAATTCACCCCTCCACTTT
CASSTRTVYNSPLHF
>TRBJ2-7|NA|NA|TRBV9
TGTGCCAGCAGCGTACAGGGGTCCTCGGACGAGCAGTACTTC
CASSVQGSSDEQYF
>TRBJ1-2|TRBD1|NA|TRBV7-2
TGTGCCAGCAGCTCGGACAGGAACTCTTATGGCTACACCTTC
CASSSDRNSYGYTF
>TRBJ1-6|NA|NA|TRBV5-1
TGCGCCAGCAGCCCCGAACTACTTAATTCACCCCTCCACTTT
CASSPELLNSPLHF
>TRBJ1-2|TRBD1|NA|TRBV7-2
TGTGCCAGCAGCTTCGAGATAGGGGGCGGCTACACCTTC
CASSFEIGGGYTF
>TRBJ1-1|NA|few|TRBV28
TGTGCCAGCAGCCTGCCCGGCATGGGGGCGGACACTGAAGCTTTCTTT
CASSLPGMGADTEAFF
>TRBJ2-1|NA|NA|TRBV10-2
TGCGCCAGCAGTGAGTGGCGGGAGCAGTTCTTC
CASSEWREQFF
>TRBJ1-6|NA|NA|TRBV5-6
TGTGCCAGCAGCTTGGGGCCGTTGAGCTCCTATAATTCACCCCTCCACTTT
CASSLGPLSSYNSPLHF
>TRBJ1-1|NA|NA|TRBV18
TGTGCCAGCTCACCACAGGGTAGGGACACTGAAGCTTTCTTT
CASSPQGRDTEAFF
>TRBJ1-2|TRBD1|few|TRBV2
TGTGCCAGCAGTAAAGGGACAGTGAAAGTTACTGGCTACACCTTC
CASSKGTVKVTGYTF
>TRBJ1-1|NA|NA|TRBV29-1
TGCAGCGTTGGAGGAAAGAGAGGAGCTTTCTTT
CSVGGKRGAFF
>TRBJ2-2|TRBD2|NA|TRBV7-3
TGTGCCAGCAGCTTATTAGGCGGGGGAGACTACACCGGGGAGCTGTTTTTT
CASSLLGGGDYTGELFF
>TRBJ2-5|NA|NA|TRBV29-1
TGCAGCGCAAAGGGACACCCCAGATCCGGGGAGACCCAGTACTTC
CSAKGHPRSGETQYF
>TRBJ2-1|TRBD2|few|TRBV4-2
TGTGCCAGCAGCCAAAACGGGAGAGGAGCGGGGGACTACAATGAGCAGTTCTTC
CASSQNGRGAGDYNEQFF
>TRBJ1-3|NA|NA|TRBV11-2
TGTGCCAGCAGCTTAGTGCCTTTCGGGGCAGTAGGAAACACCATATATTTT
CASSLVPFGAVGNTIYF
>TRBJ2-3|NA|NA|TRBV2
TGTGCCAGCAGTACGGGGATCACAGATACGCAGTATTTT
CASSTGITDTQYF
>TRBJ2-7|NA|few|TRBV7-9
TGTGCCAGCAGCTCCGTGGACAGAAAGTTCTCCGAGCAGTACTTC
CASSSVDRKFSEQYF
>TRBJ2-5|NA|few|TRBV4-1
TGCGCCAGCAGCCCAGAGGGCCAGTACCAAGAGACCCAGTACTTC
CASSPEGQYQETQYF
>TRBJ1-1|NA|NA|TRBV4-2
TGTGCCAGCAGCCGACCGACCGGAGGGAACACTGAAGCTTTCTTT
CASSRPTGGNTEAFF
>TRBJ2-3|NA|NA|TRBV6-5
TGTGCCAGCAAGAATTCCCTTACGCAGTATTTT
CASKNSLTQYF
>TRBJ1-1|NA|NA|TRBV11-2
TGTGCCAGCAGCTTAGAGAGGGGATCTGAAGCTTTCTTT
CASSLERGSEAFF
>TRBJ2-4|TRBD2|NA|TRBV6-1
TGTGCCAGCAGAGCTAGCGGGGGGATCGACTTC
CASRASGGIDF
>TRBJ2-3|NA|NA|TRBV11-2
TGTGCCAGCAGCTTCCGTTCGGACGGCACAGATACGCAGTATTTT
CASSFRSDGTDTQYF
>TRBJ2-1|NA|NA|TRBV27
TGTGCCAGCAGCCCAAATTACGGCCCTAGGAATGAGCAGTTCTTC
CASSPNYGPRNEQFF
>TRBJ1-4|NA|once|TRBV15
TGTGCCACCAGCAGTTCCCCACGTACAACTAATGAAAAACTGTTTTTT
CATSSSPRTTNEKLFF
>TRBJ2-7|TRBD1|NA|TRBV7-7
TGTGCCAGCAGTTTGGACAGGACGGCCGAGCAGTACTTC
CASSLDRTAEQYF
>TRBJ2-5|NA|NA|TRBV5-4
TGTGCCAGCAGTGACGGGGGTTCACAAGAGACCCAGTACTTC
CASSDGGSQETQYF
>TRBJ2-3|NA|NA|TRBV7-3
TGTGCCAGCAGTTTTCGCTCCGGGGTTAGCACAGATACGCAGTATTTT
CASSFRSGVSTDTQYF
>TRBJ1-6|NA|NA|TRBV6-1
TGTGCCAGCAAAGGGGATCTCAATTCACCCCTCCACTTT
CASKGDLNSPLHF
>TRBJ1-4|NA|NA|TRBV7-9
TGTGCCAGCAGCTCCGGGACAAGTAATGAAAAACTGTTTTTT
CASSSGTSNEKLFF